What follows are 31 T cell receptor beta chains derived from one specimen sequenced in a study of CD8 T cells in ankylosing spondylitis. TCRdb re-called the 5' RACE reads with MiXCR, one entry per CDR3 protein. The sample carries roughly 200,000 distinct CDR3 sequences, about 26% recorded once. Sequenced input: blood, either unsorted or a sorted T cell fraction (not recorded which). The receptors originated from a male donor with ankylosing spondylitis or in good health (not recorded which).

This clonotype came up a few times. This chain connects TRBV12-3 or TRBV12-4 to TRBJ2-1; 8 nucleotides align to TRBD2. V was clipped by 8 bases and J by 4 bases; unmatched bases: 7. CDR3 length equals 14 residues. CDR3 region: CASYVSGGYNEQFF. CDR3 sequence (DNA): TGTGCCAGCTATGTCAGCGGGGGTTACAATGAGCAGTTCTTC.

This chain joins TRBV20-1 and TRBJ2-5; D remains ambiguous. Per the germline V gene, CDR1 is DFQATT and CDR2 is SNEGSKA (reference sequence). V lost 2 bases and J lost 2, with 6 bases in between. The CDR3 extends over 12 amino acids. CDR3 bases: TGCAGTGCTAGACCCGCGCAAGAGACCCAGTACTTC. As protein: CSARPAQETQYF.

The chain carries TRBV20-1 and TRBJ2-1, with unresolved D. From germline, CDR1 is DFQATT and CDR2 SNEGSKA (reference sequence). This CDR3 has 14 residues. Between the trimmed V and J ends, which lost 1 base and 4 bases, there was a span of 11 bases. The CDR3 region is CSARGDSQYNEQFF. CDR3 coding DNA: TGCAGTGCTAGAGGTGATAGTCAGTACAATGAGCAGTTCTTC.

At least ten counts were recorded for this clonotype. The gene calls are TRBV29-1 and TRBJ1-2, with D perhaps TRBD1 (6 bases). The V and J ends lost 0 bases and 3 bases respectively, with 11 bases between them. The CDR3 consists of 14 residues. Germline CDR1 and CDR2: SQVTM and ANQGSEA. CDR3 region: CSVEDWPGDYGYTF. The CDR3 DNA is TGCAGCGTTGAAGATTGGCCAGGGGACTATGGCTACACCTTC.

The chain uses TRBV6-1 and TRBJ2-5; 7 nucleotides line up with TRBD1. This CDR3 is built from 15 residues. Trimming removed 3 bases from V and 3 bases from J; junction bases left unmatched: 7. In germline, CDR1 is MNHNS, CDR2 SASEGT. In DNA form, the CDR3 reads TGTGCCAGCAGTGACCGGGACAGACAGAAAGAGACCCAGTACTTC. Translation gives CASSDRDRQKETQYF.

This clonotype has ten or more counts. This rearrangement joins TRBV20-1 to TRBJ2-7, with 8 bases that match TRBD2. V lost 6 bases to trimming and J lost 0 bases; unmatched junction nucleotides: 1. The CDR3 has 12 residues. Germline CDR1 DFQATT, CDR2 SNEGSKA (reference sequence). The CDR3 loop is CSATSGSYEQYF. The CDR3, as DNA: TGCAGTGCAACTAGCGGCTCCTACGAGCAGTACTTC.

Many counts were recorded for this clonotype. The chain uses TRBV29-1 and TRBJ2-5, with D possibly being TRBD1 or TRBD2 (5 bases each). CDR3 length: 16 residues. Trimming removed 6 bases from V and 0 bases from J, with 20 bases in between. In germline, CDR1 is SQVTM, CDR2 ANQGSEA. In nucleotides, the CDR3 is TGCAGCGTCCCCGAGGGGCTGACAGCCTACCAAGAGACCCAGTACTTC. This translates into CSVPEGLTAYQETQYF.

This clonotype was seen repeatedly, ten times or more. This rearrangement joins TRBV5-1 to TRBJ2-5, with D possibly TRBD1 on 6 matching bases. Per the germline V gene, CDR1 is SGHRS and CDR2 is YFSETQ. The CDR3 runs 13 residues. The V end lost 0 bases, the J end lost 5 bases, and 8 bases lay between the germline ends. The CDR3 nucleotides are TGCGCCAGCAGCTTGGACAGGGCTGAGACCCAGTACTTC. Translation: CASSLDRAETQYF.

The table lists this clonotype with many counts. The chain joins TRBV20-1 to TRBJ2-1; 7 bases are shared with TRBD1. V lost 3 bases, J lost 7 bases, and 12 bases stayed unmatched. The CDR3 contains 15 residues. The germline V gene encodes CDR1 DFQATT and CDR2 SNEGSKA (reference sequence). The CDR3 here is CSARVSQTGLNEQFF. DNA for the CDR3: TGCAGTGCTAGGGTATCGCAGACAGGGTTGAATGAGCAGTTCTTC.

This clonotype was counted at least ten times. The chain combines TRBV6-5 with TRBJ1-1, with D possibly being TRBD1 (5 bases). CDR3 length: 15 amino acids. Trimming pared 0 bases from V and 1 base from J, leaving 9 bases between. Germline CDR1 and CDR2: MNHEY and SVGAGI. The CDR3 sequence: CASSYSSGRNTEAFF. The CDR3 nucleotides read TGTGCCAGCAGTTACTCTTCAGGGCGGAACACTGAAGCTTTCTTT.

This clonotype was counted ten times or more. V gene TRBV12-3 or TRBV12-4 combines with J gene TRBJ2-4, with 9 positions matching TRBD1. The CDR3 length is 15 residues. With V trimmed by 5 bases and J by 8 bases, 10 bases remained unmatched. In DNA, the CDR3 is TGTGCCAGCAGTCCAACCGGGACAGGGTGGGACATTCAGTACTTC. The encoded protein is CASSPTGTGWDIQYF.

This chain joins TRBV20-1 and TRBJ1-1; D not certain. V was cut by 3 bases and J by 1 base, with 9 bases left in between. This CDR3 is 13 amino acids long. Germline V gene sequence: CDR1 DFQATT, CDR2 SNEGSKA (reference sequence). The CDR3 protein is CSASPTANTEAFF. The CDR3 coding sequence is TGCAGTGCTAGTCCTACAGCGAACACTGAAGCTTTCTTT.

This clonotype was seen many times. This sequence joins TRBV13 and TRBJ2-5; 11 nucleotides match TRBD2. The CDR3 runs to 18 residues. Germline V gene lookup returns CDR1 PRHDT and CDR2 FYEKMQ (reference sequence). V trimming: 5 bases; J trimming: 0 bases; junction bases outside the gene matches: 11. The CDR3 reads CASSLRPPSGRYQETQYF. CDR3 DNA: TGTGCCAGCAGCCTTAGACCTCCTAGCGGGAGGTACCAAGAGACCCAGTACTTC.

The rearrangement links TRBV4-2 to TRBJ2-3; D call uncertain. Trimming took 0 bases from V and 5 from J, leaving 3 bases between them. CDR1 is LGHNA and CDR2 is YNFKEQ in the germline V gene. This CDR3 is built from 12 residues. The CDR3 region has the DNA TGTGCCAGCAGCCAAGAAAAAGATACGCAGTATTTT. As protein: CASSQEKDTQYF.

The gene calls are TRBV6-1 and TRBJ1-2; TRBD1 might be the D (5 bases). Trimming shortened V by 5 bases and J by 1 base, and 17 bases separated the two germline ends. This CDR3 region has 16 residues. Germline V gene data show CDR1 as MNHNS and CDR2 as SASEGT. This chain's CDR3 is CASSQKLGGLNYGYTF. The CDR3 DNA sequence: TGTGCCAGCAGTCAGAAGTTGGGGGGTCTTAACTATGGCTACACCTTC.

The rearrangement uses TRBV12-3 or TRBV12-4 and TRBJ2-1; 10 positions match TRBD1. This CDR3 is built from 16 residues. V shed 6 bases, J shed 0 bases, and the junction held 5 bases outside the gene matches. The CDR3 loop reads CASRRQGASSYNEQFF. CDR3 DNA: TGTGCCAGCAGAAGACAGGGGGCGAGCTCCTACAATGAGCAGTTCTTC.

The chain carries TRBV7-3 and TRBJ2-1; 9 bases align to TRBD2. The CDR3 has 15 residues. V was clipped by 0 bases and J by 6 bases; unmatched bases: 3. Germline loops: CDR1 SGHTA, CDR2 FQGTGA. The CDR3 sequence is CASSLTSSGINEQFF. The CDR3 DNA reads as TGTGCCAGCAGCTTAACGTCTAGCGGGATCAATGAGCAGTTCTTC.

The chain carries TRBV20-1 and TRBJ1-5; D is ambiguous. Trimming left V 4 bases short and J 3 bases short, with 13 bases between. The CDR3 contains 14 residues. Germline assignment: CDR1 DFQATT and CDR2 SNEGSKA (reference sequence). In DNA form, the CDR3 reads TGCAGTGCTAAGGCCCCCCCTTCCAATCAGCCCCAGCATTTT. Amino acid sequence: CSAKAPPSNQPQHF.

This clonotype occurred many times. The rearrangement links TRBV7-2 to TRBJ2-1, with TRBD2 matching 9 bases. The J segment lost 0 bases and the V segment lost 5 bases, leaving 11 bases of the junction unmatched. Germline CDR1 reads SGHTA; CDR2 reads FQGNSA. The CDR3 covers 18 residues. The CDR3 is CASSIGTSSTSSYNEQFF. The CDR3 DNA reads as TGTGCCAGCAGCATAGGGACTAGCTCTACAAGCTCCTACAATGAGCAGTTCTTC.

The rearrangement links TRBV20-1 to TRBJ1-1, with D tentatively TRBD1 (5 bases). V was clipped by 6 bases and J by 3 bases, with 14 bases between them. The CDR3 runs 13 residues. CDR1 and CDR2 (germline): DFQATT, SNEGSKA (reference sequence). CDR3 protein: CSAPGRGYTEAFF. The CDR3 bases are TGCAGTGCCCCGGGAAGGGGTTACACTGAAGCTTTCTTT.

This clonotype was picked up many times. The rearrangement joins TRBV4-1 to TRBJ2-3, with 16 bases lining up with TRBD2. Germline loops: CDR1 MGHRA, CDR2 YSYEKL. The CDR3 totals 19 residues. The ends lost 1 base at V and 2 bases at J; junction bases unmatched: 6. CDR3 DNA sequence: TGCGCCAGCAGCCAAGTAACCGGGACTAGCGGGAGGGCCACAGATACGCAGTATTTT. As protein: CASSQVTGTSGRATDTQYF.

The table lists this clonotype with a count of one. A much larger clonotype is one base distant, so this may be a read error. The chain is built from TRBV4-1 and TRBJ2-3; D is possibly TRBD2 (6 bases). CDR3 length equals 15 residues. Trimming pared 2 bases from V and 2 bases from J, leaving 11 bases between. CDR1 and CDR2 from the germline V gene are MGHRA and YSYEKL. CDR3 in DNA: TGCGCCAGCAGCCAATGGGGAGGCCACACAGATACGCAGTATTTT. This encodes CASSQWGGHTDTQYF.

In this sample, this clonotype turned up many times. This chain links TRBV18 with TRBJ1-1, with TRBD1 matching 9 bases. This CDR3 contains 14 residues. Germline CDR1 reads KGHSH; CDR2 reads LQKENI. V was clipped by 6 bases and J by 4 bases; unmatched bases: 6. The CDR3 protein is CASSPRDRVTEAFF. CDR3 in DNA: TGTGCCAGCTCCCCGAGGGACAGGGTCACTGAAGCTTTCTTT.

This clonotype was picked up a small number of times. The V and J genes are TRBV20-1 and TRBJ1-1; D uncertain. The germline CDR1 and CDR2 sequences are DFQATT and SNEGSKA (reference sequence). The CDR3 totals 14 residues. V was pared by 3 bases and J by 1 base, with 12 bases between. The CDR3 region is CSASLPERNTEAFF. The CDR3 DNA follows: TGCAGTGCTAGTCTCCCAGAGCGGAACACTGAAGCTTTCTTT.

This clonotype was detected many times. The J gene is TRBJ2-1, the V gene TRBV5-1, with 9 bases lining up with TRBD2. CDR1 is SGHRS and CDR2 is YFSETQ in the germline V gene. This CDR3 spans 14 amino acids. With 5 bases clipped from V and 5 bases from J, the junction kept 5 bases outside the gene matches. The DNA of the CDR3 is TGCGCCAGCAGTAGGACTAGCGCTAACAATGAGCAGTTCTTC. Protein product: CASSRTSANNEQFF.

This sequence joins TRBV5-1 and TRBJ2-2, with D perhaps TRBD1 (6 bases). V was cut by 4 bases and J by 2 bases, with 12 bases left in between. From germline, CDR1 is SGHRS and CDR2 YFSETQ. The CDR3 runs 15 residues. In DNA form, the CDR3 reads TGCGCCAGCAGCCGGGACAACTCAAACACCGGGGAGCTGTTTTTT. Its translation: CASSRDNSNTGELFF. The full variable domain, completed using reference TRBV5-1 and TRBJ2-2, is KAGVTQTPRYLIKTRGQQVTLSCSPISGHRSVSWYQQTPGQGLQFLFEYFSETQRNKGNFPGRFSGRQFSNSRSEMNVSTLELGDSALYLCASSRDNSNTGELFFGEGSRLTVL.

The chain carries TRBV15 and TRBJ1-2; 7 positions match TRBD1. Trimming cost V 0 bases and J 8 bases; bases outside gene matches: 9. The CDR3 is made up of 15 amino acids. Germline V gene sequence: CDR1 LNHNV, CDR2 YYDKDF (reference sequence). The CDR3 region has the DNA TGTGCCACCAGCAGAGATCAGGGCAGGGGGAAAGGCTACACCTTC. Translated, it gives CATSRDQGRGKGYTF.

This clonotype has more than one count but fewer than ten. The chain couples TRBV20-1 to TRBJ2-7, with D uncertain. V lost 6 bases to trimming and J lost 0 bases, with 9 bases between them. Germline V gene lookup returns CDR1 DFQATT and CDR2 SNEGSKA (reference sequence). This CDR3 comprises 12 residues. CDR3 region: CSAAAFSYEQYF. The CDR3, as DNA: TGCAGTGCGGCCGCATTCTCCTACGAGCAGTACTTC.

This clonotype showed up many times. The CDR3: CASSANRGSDEQFF. CDR3 coding DNA: TGTGCCAGCAGTGCAAACAGGGGGTCCGATGAGCAGTTCTTC. The genes are TRBV12-3 or TRBV12-4 and TRBJ2-1, with TRBD1 matching over 8 bases. With V trimmed by 5 bases and J by 8 bases, 8 bases remained unmatched. The CDR3 runs to 14 residues.

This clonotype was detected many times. CDR3 coding DNA: TGTGCCAGCAGTTACGGCGGTCAGAGTTTTACCTCCTACGAGCAGTACTTC. Translating gives CASSYGGQSFTSYEQYF. The gene calls are TRBV6-2 or TRBV6-3 and TRBJ2-7; D gene unclear. The CDR3 has 17 residues. V dropped 2 bases and J dropped 0 bases, with 17 bases sitting between them. CDR1 is MNHEY and CDR2 is SVGEGT in the germline V gene.

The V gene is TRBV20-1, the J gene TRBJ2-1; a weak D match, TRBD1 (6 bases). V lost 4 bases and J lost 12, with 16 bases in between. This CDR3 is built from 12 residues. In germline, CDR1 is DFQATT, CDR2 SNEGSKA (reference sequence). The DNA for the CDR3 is TGCAGTGCTACAAAGACAGGCTATGGGCAGTTCTTC. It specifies CSATKTGYGQFF.